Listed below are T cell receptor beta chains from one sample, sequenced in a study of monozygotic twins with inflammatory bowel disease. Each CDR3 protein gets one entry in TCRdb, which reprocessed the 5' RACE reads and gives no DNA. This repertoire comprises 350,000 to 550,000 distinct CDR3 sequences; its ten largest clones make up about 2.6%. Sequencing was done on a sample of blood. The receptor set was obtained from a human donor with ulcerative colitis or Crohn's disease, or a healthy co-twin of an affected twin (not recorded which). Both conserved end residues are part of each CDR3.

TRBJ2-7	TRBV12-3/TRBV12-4	CASSLNQYYEQYF
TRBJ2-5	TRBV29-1	CSTPGHRETQYF
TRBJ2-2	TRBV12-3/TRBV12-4	CASSYSPSPGANTGELFF
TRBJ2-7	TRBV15	CATSRLRAYEQYF
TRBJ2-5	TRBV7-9	CASSPGQNQETQYF
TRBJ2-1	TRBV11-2	CASSNPAGGPEQFF
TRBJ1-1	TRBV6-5	CASSYSTGNTEAFF
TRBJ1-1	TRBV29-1	CSVGLIGGHNTEAFF
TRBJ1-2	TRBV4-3	CASSPQSGHRTNYGYTF
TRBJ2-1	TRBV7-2	CASSSRDYNEQFF
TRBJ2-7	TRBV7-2	CASSYKRGPSYEQYF
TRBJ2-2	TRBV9	CASSVATGVAGTGELFF
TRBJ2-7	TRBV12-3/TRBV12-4	CASSLGQPRIREQYF
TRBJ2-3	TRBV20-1	CSARVPGHTDTQYF
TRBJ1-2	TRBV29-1	CSVAGGNHGYTF
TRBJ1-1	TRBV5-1	CASSLARAPSPSMNTEAFF
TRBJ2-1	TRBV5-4	CASSDPGFRSLNEQFF
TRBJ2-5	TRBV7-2	CASSLITIETQYF
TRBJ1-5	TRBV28	CASSPPRAGYSNQPQHF
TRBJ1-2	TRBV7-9	CASSPKGGQISGGYTF
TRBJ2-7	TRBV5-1	CASSLGSGSLTDEQYF
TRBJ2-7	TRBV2	CASSVRQSYEQYF
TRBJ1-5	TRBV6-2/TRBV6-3	CASSYPGQGSAQHF
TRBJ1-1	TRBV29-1	CSGRGDRGEAFF
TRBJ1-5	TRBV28	CASSSPDRGTQHF
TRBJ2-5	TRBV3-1	CASSQGTGTQETQYF
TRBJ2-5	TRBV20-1	CSARKRTDGGQETQYF
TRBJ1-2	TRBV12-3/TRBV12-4	CASIGGIYYGYTF
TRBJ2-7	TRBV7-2	CASMPSNRPPYEQYF
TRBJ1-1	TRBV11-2	CASSIWASEAFF
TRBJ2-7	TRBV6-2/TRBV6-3	CASSYVAAYEQYF
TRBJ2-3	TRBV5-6	CASSLGPAGGPADTQYF
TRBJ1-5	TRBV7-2	CASSFGRHADQPQHF